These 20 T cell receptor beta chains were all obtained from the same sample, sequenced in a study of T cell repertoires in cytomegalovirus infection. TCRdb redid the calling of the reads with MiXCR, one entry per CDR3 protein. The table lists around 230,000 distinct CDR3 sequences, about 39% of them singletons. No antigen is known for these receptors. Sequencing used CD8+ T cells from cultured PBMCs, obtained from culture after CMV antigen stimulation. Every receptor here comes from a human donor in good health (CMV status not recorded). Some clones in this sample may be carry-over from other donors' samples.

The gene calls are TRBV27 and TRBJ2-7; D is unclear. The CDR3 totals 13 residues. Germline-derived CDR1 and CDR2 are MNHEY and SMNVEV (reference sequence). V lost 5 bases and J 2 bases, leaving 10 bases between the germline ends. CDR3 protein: CASSQTSPYEQYF. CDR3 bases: TGTGCCAGCAGTCAGACAAGCCCCTACGAGCAGTACTTC.

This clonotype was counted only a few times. Here the CDR3 DNA reads TGTGCCAGCAGTCATAGCGGGGGATCAAACAATGAGCAGTTCTTC. Protein sequence: CASSHSGGSNNEQFF. The V gene is TRBV12-3 or TRBV12-4, the J gene TRBJ2-1; 9 bases match TRBD2. This CDR3 has 15 residues. Germline trimming cut 5 bases from V and 5 bases from J; bases unmatched to any gene: 7.

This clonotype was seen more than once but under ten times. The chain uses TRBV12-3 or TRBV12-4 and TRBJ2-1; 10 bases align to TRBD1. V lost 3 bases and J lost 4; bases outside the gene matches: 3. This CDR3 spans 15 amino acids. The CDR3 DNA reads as TGTGCCAGCAGTTTCCGACAGGGGGCTTACAATGAGCAGTTCTTC. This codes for CASSFRQGAYNEQFF.

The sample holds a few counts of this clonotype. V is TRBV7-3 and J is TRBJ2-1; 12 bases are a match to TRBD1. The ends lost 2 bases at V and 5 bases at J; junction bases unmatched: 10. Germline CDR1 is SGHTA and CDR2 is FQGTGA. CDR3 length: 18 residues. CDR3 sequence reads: CASSLEGGTGGLDNEQFF. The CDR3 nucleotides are TGTGCCAGCAGCTTAGAGGGGGGGACAGGGGGCCTGGACAATGAGCAGTTCTTC.

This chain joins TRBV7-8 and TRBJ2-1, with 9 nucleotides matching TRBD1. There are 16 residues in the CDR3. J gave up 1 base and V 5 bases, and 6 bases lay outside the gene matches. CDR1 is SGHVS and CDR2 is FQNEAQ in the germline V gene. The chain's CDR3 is CASSGPGQGSYNEQFF. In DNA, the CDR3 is TGTGCCAGCAGCGGTCCGGGACAGGGATCCTACAATGAGCAGTTCTTC.

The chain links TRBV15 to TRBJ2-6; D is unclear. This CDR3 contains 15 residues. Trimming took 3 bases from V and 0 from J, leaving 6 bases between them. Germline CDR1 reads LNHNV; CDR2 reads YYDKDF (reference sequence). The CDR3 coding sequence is TGTGCCACCAGCAGTGAACGCTCTGGGGCCAACGTCCTGACTTTC. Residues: CATSSERSGANVLTF.

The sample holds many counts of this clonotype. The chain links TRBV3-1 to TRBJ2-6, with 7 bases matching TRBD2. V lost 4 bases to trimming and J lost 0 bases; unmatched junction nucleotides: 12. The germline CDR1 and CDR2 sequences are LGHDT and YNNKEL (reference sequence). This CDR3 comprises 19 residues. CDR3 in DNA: TGTGCCAGCAGCCGACCCCCCAGCGGGGCTACCTCTGGGGCCAACGTCCTGACTTTC. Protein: CASSRPPSGATSGANVLTF.

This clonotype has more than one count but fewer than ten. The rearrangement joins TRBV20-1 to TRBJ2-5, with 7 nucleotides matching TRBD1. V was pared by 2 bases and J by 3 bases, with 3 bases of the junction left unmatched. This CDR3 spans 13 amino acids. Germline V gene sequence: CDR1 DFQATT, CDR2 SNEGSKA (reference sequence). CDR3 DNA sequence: TGCAGTGCTAGACCCGGGACAGAAGAGACCCAGTACTTC. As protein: CSARPGTEETQYF.

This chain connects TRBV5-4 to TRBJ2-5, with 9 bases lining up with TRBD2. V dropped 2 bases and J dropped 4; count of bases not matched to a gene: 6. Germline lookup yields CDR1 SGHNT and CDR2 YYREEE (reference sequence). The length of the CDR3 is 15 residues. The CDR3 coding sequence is TGTGCCAGCAGCTTCTTAGCGGGAGCAGGAGAGACCCAGTACTTC. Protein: CASSFLAGAGETQYF.

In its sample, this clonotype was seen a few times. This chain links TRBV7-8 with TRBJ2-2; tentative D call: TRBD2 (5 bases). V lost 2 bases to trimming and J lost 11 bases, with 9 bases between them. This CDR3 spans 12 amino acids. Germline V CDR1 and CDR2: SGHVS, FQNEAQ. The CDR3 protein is CASSLILEELFF. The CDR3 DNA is TGTGCCAGCAGCTTAATACTAGAAGAGCTGTTTTTT.

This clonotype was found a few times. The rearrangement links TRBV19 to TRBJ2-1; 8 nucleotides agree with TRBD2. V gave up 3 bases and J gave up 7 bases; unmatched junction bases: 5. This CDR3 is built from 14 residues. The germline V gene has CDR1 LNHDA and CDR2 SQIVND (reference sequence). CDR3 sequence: CASSMAGGVNEQFF. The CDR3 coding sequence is TGTGCCAGTAGTATGGCGGGAGGAGTGAATGAGCAGTTCTTC.

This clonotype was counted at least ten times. In nucleotides, the CDR3 is TGTGCCAGCAGCTTCAGACTAGCGGGGGGAGCCCGCTCCTACGAGCAGTACTTC. Protein sequence: CASSFRLAGGARSYEQYF. V and J are TRBV7-6 and TRBJ2-7; 13 bases line up with TRBD2. This CDR3 has 18 residues. The junction had 8 bases not matched to a gene; V was cut back by 3 bases and J by 0 bases. The germline V gene has CDR1 SGHVS and CDR2 FNYEAQ.

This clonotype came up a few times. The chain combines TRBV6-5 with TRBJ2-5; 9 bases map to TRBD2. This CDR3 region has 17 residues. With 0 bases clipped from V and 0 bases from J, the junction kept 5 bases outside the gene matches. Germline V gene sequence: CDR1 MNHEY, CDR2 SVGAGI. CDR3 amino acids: CASSYSASGVYQETQYF. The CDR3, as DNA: TGTGCCAGCAGTTACTCGGCTAGCGGGGTGTACCAAGAGACCCAGTACTTC.

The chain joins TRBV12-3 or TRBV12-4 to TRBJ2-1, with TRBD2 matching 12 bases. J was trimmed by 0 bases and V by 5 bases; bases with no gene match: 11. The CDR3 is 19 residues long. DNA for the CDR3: TGTGCCAGCAGTCCCCGGCCTAGCGGGAGGGATAGCTCCTACAATGAGCAGTTCTTC. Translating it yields CASSPRPSGRDSSYNEQFF.

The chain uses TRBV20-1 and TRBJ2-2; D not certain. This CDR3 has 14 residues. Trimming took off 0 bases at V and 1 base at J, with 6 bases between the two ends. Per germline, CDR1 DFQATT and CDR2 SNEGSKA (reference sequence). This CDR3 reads CSARDLGNTGELFF. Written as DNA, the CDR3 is TGCAGTGCTAGAGATCTAGGGAACACCGGGGAGCTGTTTTTT.

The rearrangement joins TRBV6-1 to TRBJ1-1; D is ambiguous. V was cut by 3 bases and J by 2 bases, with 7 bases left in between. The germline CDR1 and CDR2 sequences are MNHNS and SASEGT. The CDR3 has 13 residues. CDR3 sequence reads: CASSEWTNTEAFF. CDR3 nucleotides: TGTGCCAGCAGTGAGTGGACCAACACTGAAGCTTTCTTT.

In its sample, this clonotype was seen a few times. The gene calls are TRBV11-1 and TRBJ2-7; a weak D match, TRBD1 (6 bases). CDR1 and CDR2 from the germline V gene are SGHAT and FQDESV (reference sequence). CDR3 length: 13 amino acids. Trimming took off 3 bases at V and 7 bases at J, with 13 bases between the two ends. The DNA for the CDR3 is TGTGCCAGCAGCTTCATACAGGGAAGGGAGCAGTACTTC. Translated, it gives CASSFIQGREQYF.

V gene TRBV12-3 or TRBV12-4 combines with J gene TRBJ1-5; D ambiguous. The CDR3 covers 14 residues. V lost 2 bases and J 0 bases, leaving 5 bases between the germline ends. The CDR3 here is CASSLRDSNQPQHF. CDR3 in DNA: TGTGCCAGCAGTTTACGCGATAGCAATCAGCCCCAGCATTTT.

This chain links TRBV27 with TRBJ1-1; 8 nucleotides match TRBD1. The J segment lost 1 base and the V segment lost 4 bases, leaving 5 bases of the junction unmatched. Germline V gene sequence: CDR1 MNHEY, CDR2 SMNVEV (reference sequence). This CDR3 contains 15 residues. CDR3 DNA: TGTGCCAGCAGTTCGCAGGGGGCCCCGAACACTGAAGCTTTCTTT. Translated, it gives CASSSQGAPNTEAFF.

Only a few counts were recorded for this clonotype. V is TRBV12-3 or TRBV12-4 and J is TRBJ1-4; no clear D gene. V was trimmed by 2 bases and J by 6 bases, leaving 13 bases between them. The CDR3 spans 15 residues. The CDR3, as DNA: TGTGCCAGCAGTTTAATCACGGGCCATTATGAAAAACTGTTTTTT. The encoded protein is CASSLITGHYEKLFF.